The clone carrying this T cell receptor (beta chain) has just a few counts. Its matching antigen is unknown. The source of the sample is a study of post-analysis software for immune sequencing data. General study findings and limits: TRBV segments more frequent in patients than in controls numbered five and included TRBV5-6, TRBV5-1 and TRBV20-1. When the samples were clustered directly with F measure, those that had been prepared in the same batch showed strong co-clustering. Controls had significantly higher normalized Chao1 diversity than multiple sclerosis patients.

This CDR3 comprises 15 residues. CDR1 is MGHDK and CDR2 is SYGVNS in the germline V gene. The V end was cut by 4 bases, the J end by 6 bases, with 16 bases between. TCR beta libraries were prepared from cDNA with unique molecular identifiers. TCRdb reprocessed the PCR reads via MiXCR and lists one record per CDR3 protein. The profile shows around 770,000 distinct CDR3 sequences, around 45% of them singletons. The source material was blood. The sequence was collected from a girl aged 10 to 17 with multiple sclerosis. V usage is TRBV25-1 and J usage is TRBJ2-1; D tentatively fits TRBD1 or TRBD2 (5 bases each). CDR3: CASSARGRSPNEQFF. The CDR3 DNA reads as TGTGCCAGCAGTGCCCGGGGACGGAGCCCCAATGAGCAGTTCTTC.